The next 22 T cell receptor beta chains were all read from a single sample in a study of T cells in Graves' hyperthyroidism and ophthalmopathy. Amplified TCR beta CDR3 regions came from RNA transcripts. The HTBI primer set drove a first-round RT-PCR of the TCR CDR3. A single record per CDR3 protein comes from TCRdb applying MiXCR to the multiplex PCR reads. The sample records 620,000 or so distinct CDR3 sequences, roughly 14% being singletons. The sample taken for sequencing was blood. Every receptor here comes from a woman aged 50 to 60 with Graves' ophthalmopathy.

This clonotype occurred many times. As DNA, the CDR3 is TGTGCCAGCAGCTTAACGCCCGGGACCGTCAATGAGCAGTTCTTC. This sequence encodes CASSLTPGTVNEQFF. The chain joins TRBV7-3 to TRBJ2-1, with D perhaps matching TRBD1 or TRBD2 (5 bases each). V was pared by 0 bases and J by 6 bases, with 12 bases between. Germline CDR1 is SGHTA and CDR2 is FQGTGA. The CDR3 totals 15 residues.

J is TRBJ2-7 and V is TRBV27; 10 nucleotides line up with TRBD1. Germline V CDR1 and CDR2: MNHEY, SMNVEV (reference sequence). The V and J ends lost 6 bases and 3 bases, in that order; junction bases with no gene match: 11. This CDR3 comprises 16 residues. CDR3 loop: CASSRGTGQGNYEQYF. CDR3 nucleotides: TGTGCCAGCAGCCGCGGTACGGGACAGGGGAACTACGAGCAGTACTTC.

This clonotype was observed a handful of times. The chain recombines TRBV29-1 with TRBJ1-3; D perhaps matches TRBD1 (5 bases). CDR1 and CDR2 from the germline V gene are SQVTM and ANQGSEA. The CDR3 is made up of 15 amino acids. V lost 6 bases and J 2 bases, leaving 17 bases between the germline ends. CDR3 loop: CSVTRSQGAGNTIYF. CDR3 nucleotide sequence: TGCAGCGTAACCCGATCCCAGGGAGCTGGAAACACCATATATTTT.

V usage is TRBV28 and J usage is TRBJ2-7, with TRBD2 identical over 9 bases. CDR1 and CDR2 (germline): MDHEN, SYDVKM. There are 15 residues in the CDR3. V shed 3 bases and J 3 bases; nucleotides not matched to a gene: 6. CDR3 DNA sequence: TGTGCCAGCAGTTTTTCGGCGGGAGGGAGCTACGAGCAGTACTTC. This codes for CASSFSAGGSYEQYF.

The chain is built from TRBV18 and TRBJ2-7; D perhaps matches TRBD2 (5 bases). V lost 6 bases, J lost 6 bases, and 21 bases lay in between. Germline V gene data show CDR1 as KGHSH and CDR2 as LQKENI. This CDR3 is 15 amino acids long. The CDR3 DNA follows: TGTGCCAGCTCCCCCAAGGGCCCGAGCGGAGGCGAGCAGTACTTC. Translating it yields CASSPKGPSGGEQYF.

The rearrangement uses TRBV27 and TRBJ1-2, with D perhaps TRBD1 (6 bases). The length of the CDR3 is 12 residues. Trimming removed 5 bases at V and 7 bases at J, with 11 bases between. Germline V gene sequence: CDR1 MNHEY, CDR2 SMNVEV (reference sequence). The CDR3 DNA reads as TGTGCCAGCAGTGGGGACAAGAGTGGCTACACCTTC. Residues: CASSGDKSGYTF.

This chain connects TRBV29-1 to TRBJ1-4; D unclear. Germline V CDR1 and CDR2: SQVTM, ANQGSEA. Trimming removed 1 base at V and 5 bases at J, with 5 bases between. This CDR3 is 12 amino acids long. CDR3 region: CSVEVGNEKLFF. CDR3 nucleotide sequence: TGCAGCGTTGAAGTAGGGAATGAAAAACTGTTTTTT. Combining the CDR3 with reference TRBV29-1 and TRBJ1-4 gives the whole variable domain SAVISQKPSRDICQRGTSLTIQCQVDSQVTMMFWYRQQPGQSLTLIATANQGSEATYESGFVIDKFPISRPNLTFSTLTVSNMSPEDSSIYLCSVEVGNEKLFFGSGTQLSVL.

This clonotype was counted only a few times. The rearrangement joins TRBV15 to TRBJ1-1; possible D gene TRBD1, 5 bases. V lost 3 bases and J 11 bases, leaving 22 bases between the germline ends. Germline assignment: CDR1 LNHNV and CDR2 YYDKDF (reference sequence). This CDR3 has 15 residues. The DNA for the CDR3 is TGTGCCACCAGCAGGCAAGGGACGGGGAGTTTTTTGGCTTTCTTT. This sequence encodes CATSRQGTGSFLAFF.

This clonotype was observed many times. The CDR3 loop reads CASSLAGQGSKPQHF. The CDR3 DNA reads TGTGCCAGCAGTTTAGCCGGACAGGGGTCAAAGCCCCAGCATTTT. The V and J genes are TRBV27 and TRBJ1-5, with TRBD1 matching 9 bases. The germline gives CDR1 MNHEY, CDR2 SMNVEV (reference sequence). There are 15 residues in the CDR3. Losses at the gene ends were 2 bases for V and 8 bases for J; bases not matched to a gene: 7.

There are many counts of this clonotype. V gene TRBV28 combines with J gene TRBJ2-3, with D perhaps assigned TRBD1 or TRBD2 (5 bases each). The germline CDR1 and CDR2 sequences are MDHEN and SYDVKM. The CDR3 runs to 15 residues. V gave up 5 bases and J gave up 2 bases, with 14 bases separating them. The CDR3 loop reads CASSRRDDNTDTQYF. CDR3 nucleotide sequence: TGTGCCAGCAGTCGCAGGGACGACAACACAGATACGCAGTATTTT.

There are a few counts of this clonotype. The V gene is TRBV6-2 or TRBV6-3, the J gene TRBJ2-3; 7 bases are shared with TRBD2. This CDR3 contains 14 residues. Germline values: CDR1 MNHEY, CDR2 SVGEGT. The V gene end was trimmed by 4 bases and the J gene end by 5 bases; junction bases not matched to a gene: 6. The CDR3 DNA reads TGTGCCAGCAGTTCCCCCTTAGCGGGAGATACGCAGTATTTT. It codes for CASSSPLAGDTQYF.

A note on this clonotype: A junction end diverges from the germline sequence, so it may reflect a read error. The chain uses TRBV7-7 and TRBJ2-5, with 9 bases that match TRBD2. The CDR3 loop spans 16 amino acids. The germline V gene encodes CDR1 SSHAT and CDR2 FNYEAQ (reference sequence). The CDR3 DNA sequence: TGTGCTAGCAGCTTAGGGCGGGAGGGCCCTCTCGGGACCCAGCACTTC. Encoded protein: CASSLGREGPLGTQHF.

J is TRBJ1-1 and V is TRBV7-2; no clear D gene. Between the trimmed V and J ends, which lost 5 bases and 1 base, there was a span of 11 bases. The CDR3 length is 14 residues. The germline gives CDR1 SGHTA, CDR2 FQGNSA. CDR3 coding DNA: TGTGCCAGCAGCCAAGATGGGTCGAACACTGAAGCTTTCTTT. Amino acid sequence: CASSQDGSNTEAFF.

This clonotype was detected only once. A much more abundant neighbour one base away suggests this may be a read error. The chain has TRBV24-1 and TRBJ1-4, with 8 positions matching TRBD1. The CDR3 runs 18 residues. Looked up from germline, CDR1 is KGHDR and CDR2 is SFDVKD. CDR3 loop: CATSDSRTGTGTNERLFF. The CDR3 DNA sequence: TGTGCCACCAGTGATTCCCGGACAGGGACGGGAACTAATGAAAGACTGTTTTTT.

Points on this clonotype: A read error may explain this, as a much larger clone is one base away. The CDR3 region is CASRIDRPHEAFF. CDR3 coding DNA: TGTGCCAGCAGAATAGACAGACCACATGAAGCTTTCTTT. The chain couples TRBV27 to TRBJ1-1; possible D gene TRBD1, 5 bases. This CDR3 is 13 amino acids long. V was pared by 6 bases and J by 7 bases, with 15 bases between. Germline assignment: CDR1 MNHEY and CDR2 SMNVEV (reference sequence).

This sequence joins TRBV20-1 and TRBJ1-2; unclear D gene. The CDR3 runs to 13 residues. Germline V gene data show CDR1 as DFQATT and CDR2 as SNEGSKA (reference sequence). V was shortened by 7 bases and J by 4 bases, with 16 bases between the two germline ends. The chain's CDR3 is CSGENRRSYGYTF. CDR3 coding DNA: TGCAGTGGGGAGAACCGAAGGAGCTATGGCTACACCTTC.

Concerning this clonotype itself: A much larger clone differs by one base, so this may be a read error. In this CDR3 the conserved last residue, phenylalanine or tryptophan, is missing, so a read error is likely. This chain uses TRBV28 with TRBJ2-7; D may be TRBD2 (6 bases). Germline assignment: CDR1 MDHEN and CDR2 SYDVKM. With 5 bases removed from V and 1 base from J, the gap between germline ends came to 12 bases. The CDR3 covers 14 residues. The CDR3 DNA reads TGTGCCAGCAGTCGGAGGGACGGTTCCTACGAGCAGTACCTC. This gives the protein CASSRRDGSYEQYL.

Concerning this clonotype itself: It may be a read error: a sequence one base away is much more abundant. This chain uses TRBV29-1 with TRBJ2-5; TRBD1 agrees at 9 bases. The CDR3 is 14 amino acids. Trimming cost V 6 bases and J 5 bases; bases outside gene matches: 10. CDR1 and CDR2 (germline): SQVTM, ANQGSEA. The CDR3 coding sequence is TGCAGCGTCAGAACAGGGGGCAGTCCGGAGACCCAGTACTTC. Its translation is CSVRTGGSPETQYF.

The table lists this clonotype with many counts. The V and J genes are TRBV12-3 or TRBV12-4 and TRBJ2-2; TRBD2 might be the D (7 bases). Trimming shortened V by 2 bases and J by 3 bases, and 19 bases separated the two germline ends. The CDR3 is 18 residues long. The CDR3 spells CASSLKLGGAGDTGELFF. The CDR3 DNA reads TGTGCCAGCAGTTTAAAATTAGGGGGGGCCGGGGACACCGGGGAGCTGTTTTTT.

The V gene is TRBV28, the J gene TRBJ1-4; possible D gene TRBD1, 5 bases. V lost 2 bases, J lost 0 bases, and 10 bases lay in between. Germline V gives CDR1 MDHEN, CDR2 SYDVKM. This CDR3 has 16 amino acids. The DNA of the CDR3 is TGTGCCAGCAGTTTAGTAGACAGCGCAACTAATGAAAAACTGTTTTTT. It translates to CASSLVDSATNEKLFF.

For this clonotype: One end of the junction is discordant with germline, which a read error may explain. The chain employs TRBV10-3 and TRBJ1-2; possible D gene TRBD1, 6 bases. From germline, CDR1 is ENHRY and CDR2 SYGVKD. The CDR3 covers 16 residues. Here the CDR3 DNA reads TGTGCCACCAGTGATGGGGGGGCAGGGAGAAGCTATGGCTACACCTTC. Protein: CATSDGGAGRSYGYTF.

This clonotype was picked up many times. The V call is TRBV20-1, the J call TRBJ2-2; 7 bases are a match to TRBD1. This CDR3 is built from 14 residues. Germline-derived CDR1 and CDR2 are DFQATT and SNEGSKA (reference sequence). V was clipped by 2 bases and J by 4 bases; unmatched bases: 4. The CDR3 nucleotides read TGCAGTGCTAGACGGACAGGCGTCACCGGGGAGCTGTTTTTT. It yields the protein CSARRTGVTGELFF.